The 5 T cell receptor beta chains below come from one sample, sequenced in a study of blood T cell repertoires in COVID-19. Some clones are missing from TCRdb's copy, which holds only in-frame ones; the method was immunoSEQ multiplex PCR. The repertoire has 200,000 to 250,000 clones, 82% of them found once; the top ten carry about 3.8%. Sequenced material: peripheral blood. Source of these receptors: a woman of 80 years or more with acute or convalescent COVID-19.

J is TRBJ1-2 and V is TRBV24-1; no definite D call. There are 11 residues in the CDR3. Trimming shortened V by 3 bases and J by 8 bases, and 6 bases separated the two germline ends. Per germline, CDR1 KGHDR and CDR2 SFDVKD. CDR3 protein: CATSDTGGYTF. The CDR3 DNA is TGTGCCACCAGTGATACGGGGGGCTACACCTTC.

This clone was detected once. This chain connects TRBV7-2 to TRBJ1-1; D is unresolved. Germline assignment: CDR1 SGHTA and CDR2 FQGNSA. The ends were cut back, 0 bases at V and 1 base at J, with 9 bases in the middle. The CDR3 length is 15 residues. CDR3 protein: CASSLAARRNTEAFF. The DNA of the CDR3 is TGTGCCAGCAGCTTAGCGGCCAGAAGGAACACTGAAGCTTTCTTT.

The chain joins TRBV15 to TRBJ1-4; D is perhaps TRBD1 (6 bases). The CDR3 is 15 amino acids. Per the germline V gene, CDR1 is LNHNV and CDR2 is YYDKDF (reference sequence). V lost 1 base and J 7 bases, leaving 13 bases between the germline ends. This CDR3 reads CATSRGDTSGEKLFF. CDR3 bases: TGTGCCACCAGCAGAGGGGACACCTCAGGTGAAAAACTGTTTTTT.

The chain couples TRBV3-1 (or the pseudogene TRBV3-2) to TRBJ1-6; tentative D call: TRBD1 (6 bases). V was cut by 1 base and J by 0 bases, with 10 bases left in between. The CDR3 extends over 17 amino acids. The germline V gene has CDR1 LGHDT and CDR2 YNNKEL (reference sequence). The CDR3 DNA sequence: TGTGCCAGCAGCCAAGTCTTAGGGGGCTCCTATAATTCACCCCTCCACTTT. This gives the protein CASSQVLGGSYNSPLHF.

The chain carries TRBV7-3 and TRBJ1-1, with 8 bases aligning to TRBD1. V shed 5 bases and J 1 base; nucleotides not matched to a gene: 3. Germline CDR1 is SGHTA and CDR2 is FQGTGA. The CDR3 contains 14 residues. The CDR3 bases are TGTGCCAGCAGCCGTGGACAGGGGAACACTGAAGCTTTCTTT. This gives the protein CASSRGQGNTEAFF.